This T cell receptor beta chain appears in the sequencing data of a study of blood T cells in healthy people across ages. Extraction of total RNA produced a minimum of 5 micrograms from each sample. Then a second PCR, running roughly 6 to 12 cycles, was carried out with a sample-barcoded 5' primer and a J-beta primer mix. The authors tagged each cDNA molecule using a template-switch adaptor with 12 random nucleotides. TCRdb used MiXCR to reprocess the 5' RACE reads, holding one entry per CDR3 protein. The sample has 1.8 million or so distinct CDR3 sequences, about 39% seen once. This receptor was taken from a human donor in good health. Sample: blood.

The CDR3 sequence: CASRRLWTGGEQYF. The CDR3, as DNA: TGCGCCAGCAGACGACTGTGGACGGGAGGGGAGCAGTACTTC. The J gene is TRBJ2-7, the V gene TRBV4-1, with TRBD2 matching over 8 bases. Germline V lookup: CDR1 MGHRA, CDR2 YSYEKL. The length of the CDR3 is 14 residues. Trimming cost V 6 bases and J 7 bases; bases outside gene matches: 11.